This TCR beta chain was profiled in a study of blood T cell repertoires in COVID-19. Study as a whole: COVID-19 samples from acute and convalescent phases originated in the United States, Italy and Spain. The cDNA or gDNA used as material had been derived from T cells, B-cell-depleted T cells, or PBMCs.

Authors' methods: Estimation of nucleated cell counts relied on the amplification of reference gene primers. Data came from immunoSEQ multiplex PCR; TCRdb stores just in-frame clones and leaves some out. For V, J and clone size, that table is used; D and trimming come from the DNA. The sample yields tens of thousands of clones, 85% seen once. The V and J ends lost 0 bases and 13 bases respectively, with 13 bases between them. Germline-derived CDR1 and CDR2 are LNHDA and SQIVND (reference sequence). The CDR3 extends over 13 amino acids. This chain connects TRBV19 to TRBJ1-5, with a possible D match to TRBD1 (6 bases). The specimen sequenced was peripheral blood. This clonotype was sampled from a woman aged 70 to 79 with active or convalescent COVID-19. This chain's CDR3 is CASSIDLRGRQHF. The CDR3 nucleotides are TGTGCCAGTAGTATAGACCTCAGGGGTCGACAGCATTTT.